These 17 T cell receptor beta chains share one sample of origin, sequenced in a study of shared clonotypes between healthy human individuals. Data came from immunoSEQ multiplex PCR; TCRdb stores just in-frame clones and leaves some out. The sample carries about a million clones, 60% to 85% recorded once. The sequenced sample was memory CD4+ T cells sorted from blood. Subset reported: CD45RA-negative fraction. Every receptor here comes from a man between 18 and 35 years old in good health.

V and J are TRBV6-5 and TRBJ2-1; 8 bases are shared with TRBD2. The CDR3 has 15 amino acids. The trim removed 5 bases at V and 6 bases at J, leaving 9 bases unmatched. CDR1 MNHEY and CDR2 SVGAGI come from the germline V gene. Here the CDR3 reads CASSRDPGRGNEQFF. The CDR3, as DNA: TGTGCCAGCAGTCGAGACCCCGGGAGGGGCAATGAGCAGTTCTTC.

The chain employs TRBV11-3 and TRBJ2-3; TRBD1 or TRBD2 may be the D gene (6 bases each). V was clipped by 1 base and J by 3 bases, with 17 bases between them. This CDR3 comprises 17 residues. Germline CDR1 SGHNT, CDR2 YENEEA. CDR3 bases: TGTGCCAGCAGCTTAGGAGGAGGGGGGTTCAGTACAGATACGCAGTATTTT. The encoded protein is CASSLGGGGFSTDTQYF.

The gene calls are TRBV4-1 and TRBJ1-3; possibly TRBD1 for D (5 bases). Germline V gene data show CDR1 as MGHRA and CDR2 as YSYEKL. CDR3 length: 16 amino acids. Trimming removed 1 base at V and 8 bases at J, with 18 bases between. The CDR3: CASSQALVLGDDTIYF. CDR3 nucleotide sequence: TGCGCCAGCAGCCAAGCGCTCGTGTTGGGGGACGACACCATATATTTT.

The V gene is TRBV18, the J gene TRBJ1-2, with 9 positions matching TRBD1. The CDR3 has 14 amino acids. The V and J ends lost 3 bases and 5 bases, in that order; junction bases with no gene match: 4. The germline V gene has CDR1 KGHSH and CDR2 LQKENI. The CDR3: CASSPRDREYGYTF. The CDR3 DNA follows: TGTGCCAGCTCACCCCGGGACAGGGAATATGGCTACACCTTC.

CDR3 loop: CAISESELGSGEQFF. The CDR3 nucleotides are TGTGCCATCAGTGAGTCTGAGCTCGGGTCCGGTGAGCAGTTCTTC. The chain couples TRBV10-3 to TRBJ2-1; D is undetermined. The CDR3 runs 15 residues. The V end was cut by 0 bases, the J end by 9 bases, with 15 bases between. Per germline, CDR1 ENHRY and CDR2 SYGVKD.

CDR3 loop: CASSFGGIKETQYF. The CDR3 nucleotides read TGCGCCAGCAGCTTCGGGGGCATCAAAGAGACCCAGTACTTC. V gene TRBV5-1 combines with J gene TRBJ2-5; D is possibly TRBD1 or TRBD2 (6 bases each). The CDR3 is 14 residues long. In germline, CDR1 is SGHRS, CDR2 YFSETQ. Trimming shortened V by 2 bases and J by 3 bases, and 11 bases separated the two germline ends.

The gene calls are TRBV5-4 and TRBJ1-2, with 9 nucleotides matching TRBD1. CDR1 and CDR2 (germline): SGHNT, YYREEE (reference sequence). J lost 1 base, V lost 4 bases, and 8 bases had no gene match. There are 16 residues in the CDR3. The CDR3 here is CASSLPTGGRNYGYTF. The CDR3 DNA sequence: TGTGCCAGCAGCCTTCCGACAGGGGGACGTAACTATGGCTACACCTTC.

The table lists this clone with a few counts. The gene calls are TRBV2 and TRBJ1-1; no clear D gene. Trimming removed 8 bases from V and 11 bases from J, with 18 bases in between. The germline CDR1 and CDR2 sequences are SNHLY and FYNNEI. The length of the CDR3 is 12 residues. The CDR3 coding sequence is TGTGCCAGCGCTTATCCATCGGGCGTGGCTTTCTTT. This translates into CASAYPSGVAFF.

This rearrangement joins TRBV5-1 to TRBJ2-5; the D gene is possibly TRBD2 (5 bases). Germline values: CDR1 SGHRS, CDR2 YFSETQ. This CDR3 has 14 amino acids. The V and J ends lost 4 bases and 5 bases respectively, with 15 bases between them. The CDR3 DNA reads TGCGCCAGCAGCATAACTAGTTATGCCGAGACCCAGTACTTC. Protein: CASSITSYAETQYF.

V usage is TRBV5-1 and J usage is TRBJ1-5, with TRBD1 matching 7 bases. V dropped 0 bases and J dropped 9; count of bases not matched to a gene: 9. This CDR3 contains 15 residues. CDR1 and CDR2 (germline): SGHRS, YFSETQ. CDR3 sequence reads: CASSLGDSMTPPQHF. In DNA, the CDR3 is TGCGCCAGCAGCTTGGGGGACAGCATGACGCCGCCCCAGCATTTT.

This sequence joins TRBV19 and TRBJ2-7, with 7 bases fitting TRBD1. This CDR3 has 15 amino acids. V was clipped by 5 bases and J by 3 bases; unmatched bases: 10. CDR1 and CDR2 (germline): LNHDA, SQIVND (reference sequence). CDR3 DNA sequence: TGTGCCAGTAGTTCTCGACAGGGACCGAACTACGAGCAGTACTTC. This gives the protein CASSSRQGPNYEQYF.

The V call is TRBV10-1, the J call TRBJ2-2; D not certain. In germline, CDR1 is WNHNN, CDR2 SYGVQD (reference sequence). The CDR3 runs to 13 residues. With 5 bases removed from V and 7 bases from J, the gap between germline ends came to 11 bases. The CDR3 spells CASSSIGNGELFF. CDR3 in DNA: TGCGCCAGCAGTAGTATTGGAAACGGGGAGCTGTTTTTT.

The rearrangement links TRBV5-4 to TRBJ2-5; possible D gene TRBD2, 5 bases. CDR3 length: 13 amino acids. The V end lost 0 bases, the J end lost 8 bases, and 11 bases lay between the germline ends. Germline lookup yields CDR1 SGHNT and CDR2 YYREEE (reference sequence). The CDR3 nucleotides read TGTGCCAGCAGCTTGGCTAGCATCGACACCCAGTACTTC. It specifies CASSLASIDTQYF.

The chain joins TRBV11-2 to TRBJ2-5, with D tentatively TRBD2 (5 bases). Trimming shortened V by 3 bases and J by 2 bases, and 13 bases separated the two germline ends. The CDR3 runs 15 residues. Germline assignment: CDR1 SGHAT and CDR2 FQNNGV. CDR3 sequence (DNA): TGTGCCAGCAGCTTGGCTCGGGGAGCTCAAGAGACCCAGTACTTC. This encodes CASSLARGAQETQYF.

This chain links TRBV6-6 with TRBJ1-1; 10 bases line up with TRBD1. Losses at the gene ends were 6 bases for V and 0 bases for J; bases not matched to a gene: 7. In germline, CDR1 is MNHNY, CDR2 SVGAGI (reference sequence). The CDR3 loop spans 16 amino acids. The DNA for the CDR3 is TGTGCCAGCAGAGAGACAGGGGGCGGACTGAACACTGAAGCTTTCTTT. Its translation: CASRETGGGLNTEAFF.

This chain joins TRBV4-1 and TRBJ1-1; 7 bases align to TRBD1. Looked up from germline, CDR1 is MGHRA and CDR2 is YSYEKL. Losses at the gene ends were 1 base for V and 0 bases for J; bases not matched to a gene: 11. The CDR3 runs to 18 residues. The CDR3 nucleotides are TGCGCCAGCAGCCAAGCTCGGAGGGGAGGGGGCCTGAACACTGAAGCTTTCTTT. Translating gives CASSQARRGGGLNTEAFF.

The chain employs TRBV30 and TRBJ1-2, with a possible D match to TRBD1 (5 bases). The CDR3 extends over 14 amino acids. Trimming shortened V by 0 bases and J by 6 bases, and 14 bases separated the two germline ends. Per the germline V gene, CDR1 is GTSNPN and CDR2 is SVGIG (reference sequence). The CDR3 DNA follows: TGTGCCTGGAGTGTACTGCTGGGGGAGGATGGCTACACCTTC. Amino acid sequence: CAWSVLLGEDGYTF. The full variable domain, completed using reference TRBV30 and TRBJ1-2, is SQTIHQWPATLVQPVGSPLSLECTVEGTSNPNLYWYRQAAGRGLQLLFYSVGIGQISSEVPQNLSASRPQDRQFILSSKKLLLSDSGFYLCAWSVLLGEDGYTFGSGTRLTVV.